This T cell receptor beta chain was retrieved from a study of technical replicates of blood from a handful of donors. The method was immunoSEQ multiplex PCR; TCRdb's version includes in-frame clones alone and lacks a portion of them. Found here are tens of thousands of clones, approximately 92% of them singletons; the top ten hold around 0.44%. Germline CDR1 and CDR2: LGHNA and YSLEER. The CDR3 has 15 amino acids. V was shortened by 4 bases and J by 2 bases, with 15 bases between the two germline ends. Sequenced input: T cells isolated from PBMCs. This sequence joins TRBV4-3 and TRBJ2-7; D is possibly TRBD2 (7 bases). The sequence was collected from a human donor in good health. The DNA for the CDR3 is TGCGCCAGCAGCCGAAGAGGGGGGGGTACCTACGAGCAGTACTTC. Translation: CASSRRGGGTYEQYF.